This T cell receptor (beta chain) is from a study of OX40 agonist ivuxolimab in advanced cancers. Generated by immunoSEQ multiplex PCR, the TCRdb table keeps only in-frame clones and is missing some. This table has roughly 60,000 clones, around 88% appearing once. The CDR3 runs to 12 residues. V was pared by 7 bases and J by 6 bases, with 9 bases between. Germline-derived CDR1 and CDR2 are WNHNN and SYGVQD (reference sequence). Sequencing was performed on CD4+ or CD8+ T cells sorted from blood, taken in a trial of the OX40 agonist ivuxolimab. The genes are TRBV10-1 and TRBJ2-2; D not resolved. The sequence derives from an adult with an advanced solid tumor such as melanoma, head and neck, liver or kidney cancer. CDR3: CASIRRPGELFF. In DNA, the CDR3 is TGCGCCAGCATAAGGAGACCCGGGGAGCTGTTTTTT.